This T cell receptor (beta chain) was retrieved from a study of control samples from healthy donors and cancer patients (dated by TCRdb to the early 2020s). Turning to this clone: Its antigen is still unknown. The input lacks base qualities; no much larger clone sits a single base away.

The protocol used for the library was the immunoSEQ multiplex PCR assay. This immuneACCESS table, as held by TCRdb, lists in-frame sequences with V and J called but not all clones. Of the missing ones, under half trace to an unresolved V gene in checked studies; the others have no known cause. The sample data list a few hundred thousand clones, and 80% to 95% of these were observed just once. Of the sample, around 6.4% falls within the top ten clones. In the germline V gene, CDR1 corresponds to SGDLS and CDR2 to YYNGEE. V lost 4 bases and J lost 0 bases; the stretch between them is 14 bases long. The CDR3, from cysteine to phenylalanine, totals 16 residues. Left in the record is the CDR3 DNA by itself, 48 bases read in frame from the first base.

The clonotype originates from a man aged 35-49 years with head and neck cancer. Source material: PBMCs. The V and J genes are TRBV9 and TRBJ2-1, with TRBD1 as a weak D call on 6 bases. This receptor has the CDR3 CASSLGHGSSYNEQFF. The DNA sequence reads TGTGCCAGCAGCTTGGGACACGGAAGCTCCTACAATGAGCAGTTCTTC.